This T cell receptor (beta chain) was obtained from a study of blood T cell repertoires in COVID-19. Study overall: Italy, Spain and the United States were the sources of the convalescent and acute COVID-19 samples.

Under the authors' procedure: Estimated nucleated cell counts came from reference gene primer amplification. Clones were read by immunoSEQ multiplex PCR, and TCRdb kept only the in-frame ones, dropping some. The V and J calls and clone size are taken from that table; D and trimming were inferred from the DNA. In the table there are about 38,000 clones, approximately 90% of which are singletons. Germline-derived CDR1 and CDR2 are KGHSH and LQKENI. V lost 1 base, J lost 6 bases, and 3 bases stayed unmatched. CDR3 length: 13 amino acids. The V call is TRBV18, the J call TRBJ2-7, with 7 nucleotides matching TRBD1. Sequenced input: peripheral blood. The sequence came from a man aged 65 to 85 with active COVID-19. The CDR3 nucleotides are TGTGCCAGCTCACCACTACAGGGGTCCGAGCAGTACTTC. Translating it yields CASSPLQGSEQYF.